These 12 T cell receptor beta chains were all obtained from the same sample, sequenced in a study of T cell responses to AZD1222 COVID-19 vaccine. Produced via immunoSEQ multiplex PCR; TCRdb's table is partial and in-frame only. The sample shows roughly 70,000 clones, 70% to 90% of them seen only once. The input for sequencing was peripheral blood, taken 28 days after the second dose of the MenACWY control vaccine. The receptor source for this set is an adult who received the MenACWY meningococcal vaccine as a control.

In this sample, this clone turned up once. The chain links TRBV5-8 to TRBJ2-5, with D perhaps matching TRBD1 (7 bases). The germline V gene encodes CDR1 SGHTS and CDR2 YDEGEE. The length of the CDR3 is 16 residues. Trimming removed 0 bases at V and 3 bases at J, with 15 bases between. The CDR3 DNA reads as TGTGCCAGCAGCTTGGAGGGCAGGGGGGTTAAAGAGACCCAGTACTTC. It codes for CASSLEGRGVKETQYF.

This rearrangement joins TRBV10-3 to TRBJ2-2; possible D gene TRBD1, 5 bases. V lost 6 bases and J 6 bases, leaving 20 bases between the germline ends. This CDR3 is 16 amino acids long. Germline V CDR1 and CDR2: ENHRY, SYGVKD. CDR3 residues: CAIRNTLRVEAGELFF. The CDR3 DNA reads as TGTGCCATCAGGAACACCCTCAGGGTTGAGGCCGGGGAGCTGTTTTTT.

V and J are TRBV3-1 (or the pseudogene TRBV3-2) and TRBJ2-7; either TRBD1 or TRBD2 may supply D (5 bases each). V was shortened by 4 bases and J by 4 bases, with 20 bases between the two germline ends. The CDR3 is 16 amino acids. Germline CDR1 reads LGHDT; CDR2 reads YNNKEL (reference sequence). The CDR3 DNA sequence: TGTGCCAGCAGCCGGAACCTCCGGGACCCTTCGTACGAGCAGTACTTC. This codes for CASSRNLRDPSYEQYF.

The chain joins TRBV18 to TRBJ2-1, with TRBD2 identical over 7 bases. Germline V gene lookup returns CDR1 KGHSH and CDR2 LQKENI. CDR3 length: 17 residues. V shed 3 bases and J 8 bases; nucleotides not matched to a gene: 16. In DNA form, the CDR3 reads TGTGCCAGCTCACCCCCTGTCAGCACGGTCGGGGGGTATGAGCAGTTCTTC. Protein: CASSPPVSTVGGYEQFF.

The table lists this clone with a count of one. The rearrangement links TRBV28 to TRBJ2-2; 9 bases fit TRBD1. Trimming removed 10 bases from V and 1 base from J; junction bases left unmatched: 7. The CDR3 runs to 15 residues. CDR1 MDHEN and CDR2 SYDVKM come from the germline V gene. In DNA form, the CDR3 reads TGTGCCACCCCCTCGGGACAGGGGAACACCGGGGAGCTGTTTTTT. As protein: CATPSGQGNTGELFF.

The chain has TRBV2 and TRBJ2-7; D is perhaps TRBD1 (6 bases). The germline V gene has CDR1 SNHLY and CDR2 FYNNEI. This CDR3 comprises 14 residues. V was pared by 8 bases and J by 0 bases, with 14 bases between. CDR3 amino acids: CASDGGGHSYEQYF. CDR3 in DNA: TGTGCCAGCGATGGGGGCGGACACTCCTACGAGCAGTACTTC.

The rearrangement joins TRBV28 to TRBJ1-4, with 8 bases matching TRBD1. V was pared by 6 bases and J by 13 bases, with 7 bases of the junction left unmatched. From germline, CDR1 is MDHEN and CDR2 SYDVKM. The CDR3 is made up of 12 amino acids. This chain's CDR3 is CASSPRGRGLFF. CDR3 nucleotide sequence: TGTGCCAGCAGCCCCAGGGGGCGAGGACTGTTTTTT.

The chain has TRBV12-3 or TRBV12-4 and TRBJ1-1; D is possibly TRBD1 (5 bases). V lost 3 bases and J 8 bases, leaving 10 bases between the germline ends. The CDR3 is 12 amino acids. The CDR3 sequence: CASSFFRGEAFF. The CDR3 nucleotides are TGTGCCAGCAGTTTTTTCCGGGGCGAAGCTTTCTTT.

The chain joins TRBV19 to TRBJ1-2; D gene uncertain. Per the germline V gene, CDR1 is LNHDA and CDR2 is SQIVND (reference sequence). The CDR3 has 13 residues. Between the trimmed V and J ends, which lost 3 bases and 5 bases, there was a span of 10 bases. This CDR3 reads CASSIDQQYGYTF. The CDR3, as DNA: TGTGCCAGTAGTATTGACCAGCAATATGGCTACACCTTC.

The rearrangement joins TRBV5-1 to TRBJ1-4; TRBD1 matches at 9 bases. Germline values: CDR1 SGHRS, CDR2 YFSETQ. The CDR3 has 14 amino acids. J was trimmed by 7 bases and V by 4 bases; bases with no gene match: 5. Written as DNA, the CDR3 is TGCGCCAGCAGCGGTGGACAGGGGAGTGAAAAACTGTTTTTT. Amino acids: CASSGGQGSEKLFF.

The chain links TRBV14 to TRBJ2-7; the match to TRBD1 covers 7 bases. The CDR3 is 19 residues long. Looked up from germline, CDR1 is SGHDN and CDR2 is FVKESK. Germline trimming cut 4 bases from V and 0 bases from J; bases unmatched to any gene: 18. The CDR3 region is CASSPYWTGLNRSSYEQYF. DNA of the CDR3: TGTGCCAGCAGCCCCTATTGGACAGGACTCAATAGGAGCTCCTACGAGCAGTACTTC.

The chain combines TRBV29-1 with TRBJ1-4, with D unresolved. Looked up from germline, CDR1 is SQVTM and CDR2 is ANQGSEA. The ends were cut back, 6 bases at V and 0 bases at J, with 14 bases in the middle. The CDR3 sequence is 15 residues long. This chain's CDR3 is CSVSRTLATNEKLFF. CDR3 nucleotides: TGCAGCGTCTCCCGGACTCTAGCAACTAATGAAAAACTGTTTTTT.